This TCR beta chain came from a study of T cell clones after liver transplantation. Study as a whole: Samples came pre-transplant, pre-randomization before withdrawal, and post-randomization after withdrawal ended.

Sequencing was performed with immunoSEQ multiplex PCR; in TCRdb, only in-frame clones are kept and a portion is missing. The table has about 71,000 clones, 75% to 90% seen once. The CDR3 runs 13 residues. V lost 4 bases, J lost 4 bases, and 11 bases lay in between. The germline CDR1 and CDR2 sequences are LGHNA and YSLEER. This TCR derives from a human patient who received a liver transplant. The graft donor may have given rise to some T cells. The chain is built from TRBV4-3 and TRBJ2-7; the D is unclear. Sample: CD4+ T cells from blood, taken 12 months after liver transplant. The CDR3 sequence is CASSRFPPYEQYF. In DNA form, the CDR3 reads TGCGCCAGCAGCCGATTTCCCCCTTACGAGCAGTACTTC.